This entry lists 28 T cell receptor beta chains sequenced from one sample in a study of blood T cells in healthy people across ages (dated by TCRdb to the mid-2010s). The library was generated by 5' RACE. The listed sequencing device is Illumina HiSeq 2500. A second 7 to 11 cycle PCR used a sample-barcoded 5' primer and a J-beta primer mix. TCRdb reran the public reads through fastp at Q25 and MiXCR, keeping productive beta chains. Every CDR3 protein is listed once, alongside the most common genes and DNA of its rows. The sample table records roughly 2 million distinct CDR3 sequences; around 50% of these occur just once. Approximately 2% of the sample rests with the top ten. The sequenced material came from blood. These receptors originate from a woman aged 40-49 years in good health.

The chain couples TRBV9 to TRBJ2-3, with D tentatively TRBD1 (5 bases). Trimming removed 2 bases at V and 2 bases at J, with 15 bases between. The length of the CDR3 is 16 residues. CDR1 and CDR2 from the germline V gene are SGDLS and YYNGEE. The CDR3, as DNA: TGTGCCAGCAGCGTGGTCGGGCAGGGTCACACAGATACGCAGTATTTT. This encodes CASSVVGQGHTDTQYF. Complete variable domain (other parts from reference TRBV9 and TRBJ2-3): DSGVTQTPKHLITATGQRVTLRCSPRSGDLSVYWYQQSLDQGLQFLIQYYNGEERAKGNILERFSAQQFPDLHSELNLSSLELGDSALYFCASSVVGQGHTDTQYFGPGTRLTVL.

The V gene is TRBV4-1, the J gene TRBJ2-7, with 8 nucleotides matching TRBD1. The J segment lost 3 bases and the V segment lost 5 bases, leaving 9 bases of the junction unmatched. Germline-derived CDR1 and CDR2 are MGHRA and YSYEKL. This CDR3 contains 15 residues. CDR3 sequence reads: CASSSQGALGYEQYF. CDR3 coding DNA: TGCGCCAGCAGCTCGCAGGGGGCGCTCGGCTACGAGCAGTACTTC.

This chain joins TRBV29-1 and TRBJ2-1; D is unclear. The V and J ends lost 6 bases and 2 bases respectively, with 20 bases between them. The germline gives CDR1 SQVTM, CDR2 ANQGSEA. This CDR3 has 16 amino acids. The CDR3 spells CSVPHSPVSPYNEQFF. The CDR3 DNA reads TGCAGCGTACCCCATAGCCCTGTTAGCCCCTACAATGAGCAGTTCTTC.

The chain uses TRBV10-3 and TRBJ2-3; TRBD2 agrees at 10 bases. CDR1 is ENHRY, CDR2 SYGVKD, per germline. This CDR3 comprises 15 residues. V lost 4 bases and J lost 1; bases outside the gene matches: 2. CDR3 DNA sequence: TGTGCCATCAGTGGCGGACTAGCGGGCACAGATACGCAGTATTTT. Translating gives CAISGGLAGTDTQYF.

About this clonotype: At one end the junction does not follow the germline gene, possibly because of a read error. V usage is TRBV5-1 and J usage is TRBJ2-1; D is ambiguous. CDR1 and CDR2 from the germline V gene are SGHRS and YFSETQ. There are 14 residues in the CDR3. CDR3 bases: TGCGCCAGCAGCTGCGCAGATTCGTACAAGGAGCAGTTCTTC. Amino acids: CASSCADSYKEQFF.

The chain uses TRBV10-3 and TRBJ1-2, with D possibly being TRBD1 (5 bases). The CDR3 contains 13 residues. Germline V gives CDR1 ENHRY, CDR2 SYGVKD. V was clipped by 2 bases and J by 6 bases, with 10 bases between them. CDR3 region: CAISEMGGDGYTF. The CDR3 coding sequence is TGTGCCATCAGTGAGATGGGGGGGGATGGCTACACCTTC.

This chain connects TRBV29-1 to TRBJ2-7; 8 nucleotides align to TRBD2. Germline loops: CDR1 SQVTM, CDR2 ANQGSEA. Losses at the gene ends were 7 bases for V and 7 bases for J; bases not matched to a gene: 12. CDR3 size: 13 residues. The CDR3 protein is CSAEAGEGNEQYF. CDR3 DNA sequence: TGCAGCGCCGAAGCGGGGGAGGGGAATGAGCAGTACTTC.

This clonotype was seen many times. The chain employs TRBV29-1 and TRBJ1-1; D remains unclear. CDR3 size: 15 residues. From germline, CDR1 is SQVTM and CDR2 ANQGSEA. Deletions cut 4 bases from V and 5 bases from J, with 20 bases between. CDR3 DNA sequence: TGCAGCGTTGGCCAGGACCCAAGGTCGGGGACTGAAGCTTTCTTT. Protein sequence: CSVGQDPRSGTEAFF. The complete variable domain, with remaining parts taken from reference TRBV29-1 and TRBJ1-1, reads SAVISQKPSRDICQRGTSLTIQCQVDSQVTMMFWYRQQPGQSLTLIATANQGSEATYESGFVIDKFPISRPNLTFSTLTVSNMSPEDSSIYLCSVGQDPRSGTEAFFGQGTRLTVV.

This clonotype was found a few times. The rearrangement links TRBV7-2 to TRBJ2-1; maybe TRBD1 (6 bases). CDR3 length equals 16 residues. Trimming removed 2 bases at V and 4 bases at J, with 15 bases between. Germline values: CDR1 SGHTA, CDR2 FQGNSA. This chain's CDR3 is CASSLNGQTKYNEQFF. The DNA of the CDR3 is TGTGCCAGCAGCTTAAATGGACAGACAAAGTACAATGAGCAGTTCTTC.

This chain joins TRBV4-2 and TRBJ2-7; 7 bases align to TRBD1. The V segment lost 0 bases and the J segment 4 bases; nucleotides outside the gene matches: 6. The CDR3 covers 15 residues. Germline assignment: CDR1 LGHNA and CDR2 YNFKEQ. The CDR3 bases are TGTGCCAGCAGCCAAGACTGGACAGGACAGTACGAGCAGTACTTC. Its protein product is CASSQDWTGQYEQYF.

The V gene is TRBV5-1, the J gene TRBJ2-5; 9 bases are shared with TRBD1. The tail of the sequence fits TRBJ2-7 better, so the J call may be wrong. This CDR3 has 15 residues. The germline gives CDR1 SGHRS, CDR2 YFSETQ. CDR3 coding DNA: TGCGCCAGCAGCCCCGACACAGGGGGCAGCTACGAGCAGTACTTC. This encodes CASSPDTGGSYEQYF.

The chain employs TRBV5-1 and TRBJ2-4; possible D gene TRBD1, 6 bases. This CDR3 contains 18 residues. The germline gives CDR1 SGHRS, CDR2 YFSETQ. The V and J ends lost 0 bases and 0 bases respectively, with 16 bases between them. CDR3 bases: TGCGCCAGCAGCTTGGAAGCCAGGGGAAGAGTAGCCAAAAACATTCAGTACTTC. The encoded protein is CASSLEARGRVAKNIQYF.

This clonotype occurred a few times. The chain recombines TRBV7-9 with TRBJ2-3; 7 bases map to TRBD2. V trimming: 5 bases; J trimming: 2 bases; junction bases outside the gene matches: 13. Germline V gene lookup returns CDR1 SEHNR and CDR2 FQNEAQ (reference sequence). This CDR3 has 17 amino acids. The CDR3 reads CASSLPKRGPTTDTQYF. CDR3 sequence (DNA): TGTGCCAGCAGCCTACCGAAGCGGGGCCCTACCACAGATACGCAGTATTTT.

This sequence joins TRBV20-1 and TRBJ2-1; possibly TRBD1 or TRBD2 for D (6 bases each). The CDR3 is 12 amino acids. Germline V gene data show CDR1 as DFQATT and CDR2 as SNEGSKA (reference sequence). Trimming cost V 4 bases and J 9 bases, with 13 bases left between them. The CDR3 protein is CSAIRGGAEQFF. CDR3 bases: TGCAGTGCTATCAGGGGCGGGGCTGAGCAGTTCTTC.

Regarding this clonotype: Relative to the germline gene, one junction end is altered; a read error may explain this. The chain recombines TRBV2 with TRBJ2-5, with 7 positions matching TRBD1. In germline, CDR1 is SNHLY, CDR2 FYNNEI. The CDR3 loop spans 12 amino acids. The CDR3: CDSKRQGWEQYF. Written as DNA, the CDR3 is TGTGACAGCAAGAGACAGGGATGGGAGCAGTACTTC.

This rearrangement joins TRBV7-2 to TRBJ2-1, with a tentative D call TRBD2 (6 bases). Germline V lookup: CDR1 SGHTA, CDR2 FQGNSA. CDR3 length: 16 residues. With 1 base removed from V and 0 bases from J, the gap between germline ends came to 10 bases. The CDR3 coding sequence is TGTGCCAGCAGCTTAGTAGCGGAGAGCTCCTACAATGAGCAGTTCTTC. It translates to CASSLVAESSYNEQFF.

The chain carries TRBV28 and TRBJ2-7; D is uncertain. The V gene's germline CDR1 is MDHEN and CDR2 SYDVKM. The length of the CDR3 is 12 residues. V dropped 3 bases and J dropped 3 bases, with 6 bases sitting between them. The CDR3 bases are TGTGCCAGCAGTTTCCAATTCTACGAGCAGTACTTC. This codes for CASSFQFYEQYF.

J is TRBJ2-1 and V is TRBV2; 8 bases fit TRBD2. The CDR3 has 14 residues. The trim removed 6 bases at V and 10 bases at J, leaving 11 bases unmatched. CDR1 and CDR2 (germline): SNHLY, FYNNEI. The CDR3 nucleotides read TGTGCCAGCAGCGCTAGCGGGTTTGATGCCGAGCAGTTCTTC. Translating it yields CASSASGFDAEQFF.

This chain links TRBV29-1 with TRBJ1-1; D remains unclear. Germline V gene sequence: CDR1 SQVTM, CDR2 ANQGSEA. V lost 6 bases and J lost 0, with 8 bases in between. CDR3 size: 12 residues. The CDR3 coding sequence is TGCAGCGTCCCCGGACTGAACACTGAAGCTTTCTTT. Translating it yields CSVPGLNTEAFF.

J is TRBJ1-2 and V is TRBV18; D ambiguous. CDR3 length equals 15 residues. Trimming stripped 0 bases from V and 9 bases from J, with 17 bases between. The germline V gene has CDR1 KGHSH and CDR2 LQKENI. The CDR3, as DNA: TGTGCCAGCTCACCACCGGCCCAGCCGGAGAGGCGCTACACCTTC. Protein sequence: CASSPPAQPERRYTF.

The chain couples TRBV7-3 to TRBJ2-3; D is unresolved. The CDR3 totals 15 residues. Trimming took off 7 bases at V and 0 bases at J, with 14 bases between the two ends. Per germline, CDR1 SGHTA and CDR2 FQGTGA. The CDR3 DNA is TGTGCCAGCAAGAGCCGAGGCGGAAGCACAGATACGCAGTATTTT. Amino acid sequence: CASKSRGGSTDTQYF.

This clonotype occurred a few times. J is TRBJ2-3 and V is TRBV27; 8 bases are a match to TRBD2. V shed 5 bases and J 14 bases; nucleotides not matched to a gene: 12. The germline V gene has CDR1 MNHEY and CDR2 SMNVEV (reference sequence). The CDR3 contains 13 residues. Written as DNA, the CDR3 is TGTGCCAGCAGTCCACCGACTCGACTAGCGTGGTATTTT. Its protein product is CASSPPTRLAWYF.

V usage is TRBV20-1 and J usage is TRBJ1-4; D might be TRBD1 (5 bases). Germline loops: CDR1 DFQATT, CDR2 SNEGSKA (reference sequence). This CDR3 comprises 13 residues. Deletions cut 5 bases from V and 5 bases from J, with 12 bases between. CDR3 protein: CSAGRDGNEKLFF. The CDR3 bases are TGCAGTGCTGGAAGGGACGGGAATGAAAAACTGTTTTTT.

The chain combines TRBV29-1 with TRBJ2-7; 8 bases map to TRBD2. This CDR3 is 13 amino acids long. CDR1 is SQVTM and CDR2 is ANQGSEA in the germline V gene. V shed 7 bases, J shed 2 bases, and the junction held 7 bases outside the gene matches. The CDR3 here is CSADDGGAYEQYF. As DNA, the CDR3 is TGCAGCGCAGACGACGGGGGGGCCTACGAGCAGTACTTC.

In this sample, this clonotype turned up many times. The rearrangement links TRBV7-2 to TRBJ2-7; 9 nucleotides agree with TRBD1. There are 15 residues in the CDR3. Germline trimming cut 4 bases from V and 0 bases from J; bases unmatched to any gene: 4. CDR1 is SGHTA, CDR2 FQGNSA, per germline. CDR3 amino acids: CASSSTGGASYEQYF. In nucleotides, the CDR3 is TGTGCCAGCAGCTCCACAGGGGGCGCCTCCTACGAGCAGTACTTC.

This clonotype has a handful of counts. The V call is TRBV5-6, the J call TRBJ2-3; no reliable D call. Germline CDR1 is SGHDT and CDR2 is YYEEEE. CDR3 length equals 14 residues. V was pared by 4 bases and J by 6 bases, with 15 bases between. CDR3 protein: CASSRQDSPDTQYF. The CDR3 nucleotides are TGTGCCAGCAGCCGACAAGACTCCCCGGATACGCAGTATTTT.

The chain joins TRBV28 to TRBJ2-1; 9 nucleotides agree with TRBD2. CDR1 is MDHEN and CDR2 is SYDVKM in the germline V gene. This CDR3 contains 16 residues. The junction had 9 bases not matched to a gene; V was cut back by 9 bases and J by 0 bases. The CDR3 is CASLSSGGNSYNEQFF. The DNA of the CDR3 is TGTGCCAGTTTATCGAGCGGGGGGAACTCCTACAATGAGCAGTTCTTC.

This clonotype was found a few times. This sequence joins TRBV14 and TRBJ2-5, with 7 nucleotides matching TRBD1. CDR1 SGHDN and CDR2 FVKESK come from the germline V gene. With V trimmed by 2 bases and J by 5 bases, 8 bases remained unmatched. The CDR3 spans 15 residues. The CDR3 region has the DNA TGTGCCAGCAGCCAAAACAGGGGCTACCGGGAGACCCAGTACTTC. Its protein is CASSQNRGYRETQYF.